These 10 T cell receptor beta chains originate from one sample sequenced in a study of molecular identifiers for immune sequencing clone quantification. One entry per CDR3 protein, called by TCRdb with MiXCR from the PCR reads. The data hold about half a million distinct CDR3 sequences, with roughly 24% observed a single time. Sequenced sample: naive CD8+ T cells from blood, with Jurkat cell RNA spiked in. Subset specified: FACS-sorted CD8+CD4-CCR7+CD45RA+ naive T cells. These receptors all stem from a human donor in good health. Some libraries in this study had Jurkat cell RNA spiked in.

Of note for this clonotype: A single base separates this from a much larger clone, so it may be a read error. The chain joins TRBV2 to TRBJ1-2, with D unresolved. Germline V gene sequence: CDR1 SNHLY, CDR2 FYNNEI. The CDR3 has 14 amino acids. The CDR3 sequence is CANSEARLGYGYTF. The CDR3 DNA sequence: TGTGCCAACAGTGAAGCGCGGTTGGGCTATGGCTACACCTTC.

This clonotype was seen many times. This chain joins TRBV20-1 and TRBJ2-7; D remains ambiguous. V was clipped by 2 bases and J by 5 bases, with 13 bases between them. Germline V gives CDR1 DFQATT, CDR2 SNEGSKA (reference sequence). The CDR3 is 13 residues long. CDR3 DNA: TGCAGTGCTAGAACCCTGGTTGGGGACGAGCAGTACTTC. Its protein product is CSARTLVGDEQYF.

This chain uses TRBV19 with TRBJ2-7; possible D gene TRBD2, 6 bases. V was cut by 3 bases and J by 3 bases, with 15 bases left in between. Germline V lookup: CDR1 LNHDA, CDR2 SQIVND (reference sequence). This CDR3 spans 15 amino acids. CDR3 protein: CASSIALGTDYEQYF. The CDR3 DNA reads TGTGCCAGTAGTATCGCGTTGGGGACTGACTACGAGCAGTACTTC.

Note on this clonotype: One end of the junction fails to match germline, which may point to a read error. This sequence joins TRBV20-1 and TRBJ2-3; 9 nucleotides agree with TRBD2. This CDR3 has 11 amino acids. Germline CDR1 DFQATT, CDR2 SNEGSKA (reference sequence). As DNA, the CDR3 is TGCAATGCTAGCGGGGCACCTACGCAGTATTTT. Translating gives CNASGAPTQYF.

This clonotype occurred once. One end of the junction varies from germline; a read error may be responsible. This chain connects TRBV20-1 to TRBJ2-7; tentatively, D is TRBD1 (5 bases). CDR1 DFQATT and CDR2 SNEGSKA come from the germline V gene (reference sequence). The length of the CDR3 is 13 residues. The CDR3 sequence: CSARGPSSYKQYF. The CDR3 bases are TGCAGTGCTAGGGGGCCAAGCTCCTACAAGCAATACTTC.

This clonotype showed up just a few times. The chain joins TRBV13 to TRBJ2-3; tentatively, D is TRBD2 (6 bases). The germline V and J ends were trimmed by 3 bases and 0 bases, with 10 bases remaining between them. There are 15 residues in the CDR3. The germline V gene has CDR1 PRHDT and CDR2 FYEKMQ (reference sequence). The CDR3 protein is CASSLKRVSTDTQYF. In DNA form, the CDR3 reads TGTGCCAGCAGCTTGAAGCGGGTTAGCACAGATACGCAGTATTTT. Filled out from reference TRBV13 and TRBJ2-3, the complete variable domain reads AAGVIQSPRHLIKEKRETATLKCYPIPRHDTVYWYQQGPGQDPQFLISFYEKMQSDKGSIPDRFSAQQFSDYHSELNMSSLELGDSALYFCASSLKRVSTDTQYFGPGTRLTVL.

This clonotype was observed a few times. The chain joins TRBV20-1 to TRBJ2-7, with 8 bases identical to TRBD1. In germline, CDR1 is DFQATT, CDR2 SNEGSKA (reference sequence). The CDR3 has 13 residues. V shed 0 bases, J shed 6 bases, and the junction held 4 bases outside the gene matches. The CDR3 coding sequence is TGCAGTGCTAGAGACCCTACAGGGGGCGAGCAGTACTTC. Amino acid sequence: CSARDPTGGEQYF.

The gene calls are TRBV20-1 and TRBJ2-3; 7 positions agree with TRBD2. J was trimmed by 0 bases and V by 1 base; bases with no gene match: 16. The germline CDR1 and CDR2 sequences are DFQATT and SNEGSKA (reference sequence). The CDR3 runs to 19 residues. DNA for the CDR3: TGCAGTGCTAGAGGAGTGGTCGGGGCGGGAGTTCAGAGCACAGATACGCAGTATTTT. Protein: CSARGVVGAGVQSTDTQYF.

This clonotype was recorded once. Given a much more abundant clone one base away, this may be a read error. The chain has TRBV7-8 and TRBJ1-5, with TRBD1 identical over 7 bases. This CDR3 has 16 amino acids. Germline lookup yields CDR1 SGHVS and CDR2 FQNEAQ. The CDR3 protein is CASSLVGGQSNHPQHF. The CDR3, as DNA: TGTGCCAGCAGCTTAGTCGGGGGACAGTCCAATCATCCCCAGCATTTT.

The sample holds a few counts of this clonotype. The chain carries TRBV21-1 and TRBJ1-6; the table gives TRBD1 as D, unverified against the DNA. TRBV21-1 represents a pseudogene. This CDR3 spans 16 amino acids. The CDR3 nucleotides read TGTGCCAGCACTCCGGGAGACAGGGAGGGAAGGTCACCCCTCCACTTT. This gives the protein CASTPGDREGRSPLHF.